This paragraph reports one T cell receptor beta chain. The antigen remains undetermined. The data were taken from a study of shared clonotypes between healthy human individuals. In the naive CD8 group, cells lacked CD45RO and were positively selected for CCR7, so terminally differentiated effector memory CD45RA+ cells were left out. The V gene's germline CDR1 is SGDLS and CDR2 YYNGEE. This CDR3 is 16 amino acids long. Trimming left V 4 bases short and J 4 bases short, with 19 bases between. Assay: immunoSEQ multiplex PCR; the TCRdb copy retains only in-frame clones and omits some. The sample carries more than 2 million clones, around 93% recorded once. Study-level findings and limits: Roughly 4.7% was the fraction of naive CD4 clonotypes found shared across several donors.

The source material was naive CD8+ T cells from PBMCs. The rearrangement links TRBV9 to TRBJ2-3; possibly TRBD1 for D (5 bases). This clonotype originated in a man younger than 30 in good health. Some clones in this sample may be carry-over from other donors' samples. The chain's CDR3 is CASSSTDIAGADTQYF. The CDR3 coding sequence is TGTGCCAGCAGCTCAACGGACATTGCTGGGGCAGATACGCAGTATTTT.